This TCR beta chain originates from a study of shared clonotypes between healthy human individuals. The assay was run at deep level. Original data processing: Junction-only immunoSEQ data arrived without quality scores, meaning filtering differed. Sequenced by immunoSEQ multiplex PCR; TCRdb stores in-frame clones only, minus some. That table gives V, J and clone size, and the DNA gave D and trimming. The sample includes about 2.4 million clones, more than 85% of them seen just once. Naive CD4+ cells were CD45RA-selected; the remaining cells were memory. Points on this clone: Distinct nucleotide sequences in the sample also encode this CDR3.

Germline loops: CDR1 SGHAT, CDR2 FQNNGV. Trimming left V 2 bases short and J 5 bases short, with 7 bases between. The CDR3 extends over 12 amino acids. The material sequenced was naive CD4+ T cells from PBMCs. Subset reported: CD45RA+ positively selected. The chain couples TRBV11-2 to TRBJ2-7; no clear D gene. The TCR comes from a man younger than 35 in good health. Some clones in this sample may be carry-over from other donors' samples. DNA for the CDR3: TGTGCCAGCAGCTTAAAGGGAAACGAGCAGTACTTC. Amino acids: CASSLKGNEQYF.